This TCR beta chain is drawn from a study of circulating and synovial CD4+ cells in juvenile arthritis. General study points: Bulk blood CD4 samples held at least an order of magnitude more or fewer genomes than CPL. Circulating pathogenic-like lymphocytes shared a substantially higher fraction of CDR3 sequences with synovium than bulk blood. The pathogenic-like versus bulk T cell difference escaped Vbeta family analysis.

Method: immunoSEQ multiplex PCR; TCRdb's copy keeps in-frame clones and lacks some. The profile shows some 30,000 clones, approximately 92% of them singletons. V gave up 0 bases and J gave up 5 bases; unmatched junction bases: 6. Germline CDR1 SGDLS, CDR2 YYNGEE. This CDR3 region has 15 residues. In regard to this clone: Its target is unknown.

J is TRBJ2-5 and V is TRBV9; 8 bases match TRBD2. Specimen: CD4+ T cells from blood. The receptor comes from a human donor with juvenile idiopathic arthritis. The DNA of the CDR3 is TGTGCCAGCAGCGTAGAGGCGGGAGGTTCGGAGACCCAGTACTTC. Translated: CASSVEAGGSETQYF.